This TCR beta chain was identified in a study of monozygotic twins with inflammatory bowel disease. The V gene's germline CDR1 is SGHRS and CDR2 YFSETQ. The CDR3 totals 16 residues. TCRdb reanalyzed the 5' RACE reads and collapses them to one entry per CDR3 protein, without DNA. The sample totals over 120,000 distinct CDR3 sequences. The sample consisted of blood. This TCR came from a human donor with ulcerative colitis or Crohn's disease, or a healthy co-twin of an affected twin (not recorded which). The chain combines TRBV5-1 with TRBJ1-5; TCRdb lists TRBD1, though no DNA is available to test this call. The CDR3 here is CASSLAAGGGGQPQHF.